The entry below gives a single TCR beta chain sequence along with its context. Its target is unknown. Time point reported: persistent/refractory GD, antithyroid drugs over 5 years with positive TRAb. With RNA extracted from PBMCs as input, the TCR library was made. Staff drew approximately 9.3 milliliters of peripheral blood into EDTA tubes. The CDR3 runs to 15 residues. The trim removed 5 bases at V and 6 bases at J, leaving 7 bases unmatched. Germline CDR1 is SEHNR and CDR2 is FQNEAQ (reference sequence). This specimen belongs to a study of regulatory T cells in long-lasting Graves disease. Study-level points and caveats: Comparison showed that persistent patients shared more public clonotypes (over 2,500) than new patients (over 950).

CDR3 regions were amplified by Arm-PCR using iRepertoire HTBI primers to build TCR beta libraries. The authors' processing: Across all samples, more than 60 TRBV segments and around 13 TRBJ segments were identified. TCRdb reprocessed the multiplex PCR reads via MiXCR and lists one record per CDR3 protein. The V and J calls follow TCRdb's processing rather than the paper's. The profile shows some 440,000 distinct CDR3 sequences, less than 25% of them singletons. The TCR sequence derives from a female donor with Graves disease. J is TRBJ1-1 and V is TRBV7-9; 12 bases are shared with TRBD1. Sequences were derived from peripheral blood mononuclear cells (PBMCs), sampled when the disease was refractory, from a patient treated with antithyroid drugs. CDR3 sequence: CASSLGTGGISEAFF. In DNA form, the CDR3 reads TGTGCCAGCAGCCTTGGGACAGGGGGCATCTCTGAAGCTTTCTTT.